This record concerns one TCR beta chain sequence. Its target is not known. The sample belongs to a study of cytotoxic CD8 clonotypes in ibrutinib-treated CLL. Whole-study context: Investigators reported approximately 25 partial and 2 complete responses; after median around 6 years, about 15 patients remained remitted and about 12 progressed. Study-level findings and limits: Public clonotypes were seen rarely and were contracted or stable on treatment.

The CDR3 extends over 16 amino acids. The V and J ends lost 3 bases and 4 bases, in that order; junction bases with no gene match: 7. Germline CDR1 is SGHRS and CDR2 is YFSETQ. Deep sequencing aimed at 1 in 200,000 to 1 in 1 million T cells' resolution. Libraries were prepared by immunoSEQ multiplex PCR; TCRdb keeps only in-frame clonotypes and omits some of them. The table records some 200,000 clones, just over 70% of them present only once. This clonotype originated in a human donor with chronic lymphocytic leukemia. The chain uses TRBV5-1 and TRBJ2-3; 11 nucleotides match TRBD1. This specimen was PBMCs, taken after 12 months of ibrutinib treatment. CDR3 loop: CASSWRTGGRSDTQYF. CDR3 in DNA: TGCGCCAGCAGCTGGAGGACAGGGGGCAGGTCAGATACGCAGTATTTT.